Listed below are T cell receptor beta chains from one sample, sequenced in a study of blood T cells in healthy people across ages. TCRdb reprocessed the 5' RACE reads via MiXCR and lists one record per CDR3 protein. The sample includes 1.8 million or so distinct CDR3 sequences, 35% to 50% of them seen just once. The material sequenced was blood. The source is a human donor in good health. CDR3s include the opening cysteine and the closing phenylalanine or tryptophan. A D gene is named only where the DNA matches it firmly. Size is stated for part of the rows, as once, few or many counts, or as a class when the clone is expanded.

TRBV7-2	TRBJ2-1	NA	NA	TGTGCCAGCAGCTGCGGCATTTCCTACAATGAGCAGTTCTTC	CASSCGISYNEQFF
TRBV5-1	TRBJ2-1	NA	NA	TGCGCCAGCAGCGCTTGGGGGGATGAGCAGTTCTTC	CASSAWGDEQFF
TRBV6-5	TRBJ2-6	NA	NA	TGTGCCGGCAGTCGAATAACCTCTGGGGCCAACGTCCTGACTTTC	CAGSRITSGANVLTF
TRBV5-6	TRBJ1-6	NA	NA	TGTGCCAGCAGCTTGGGCAGGGCCGATTCGCCCCTCCACTTT	CASSLGRADSPLHF
TRBV6-2/TRBV6-3	TRBJ2-5	NA	once	TGTGCCAGCGGTCCTGACAGGTATTACAGTGAGCAGTACTTC	CASGPDRYYSEQYF
TRBV5-6	TRBJ1-1	TRBD1	NA	TGTGCCAGCAGCTTCGAGACAGGGGGCTTACTGAACACTGAAGCTTTCTTT	CASSFETGGLLNTEAFF
TRBV10-3	TRBJ2-3	TRBD1	NA	TGTGCCATCAGTGGGGGACAGGGATACACAGATACGCGGTATTTT	CAISGGQGYTDTRYF
TRBV5-1	TRBJ1-1	NA	NA	TGCGCCAGCAGTAGGGAGAGACACACCCTGGGCACTGAAGCTTTCTTT	CASSRERHTLGTEAFF
TRBV3-1	TRBJ2-5	NA	NA	TGTGCCAGCAGCCAAGGGTGGACAGCGCTAGAGACCCAGTACTTC	CASSQGWTALETQYF
TRBV5-1	TRBJ2-7	TRBD1	few	TGCGCCAGCAGCTTGGCGGTGACCGGGACAGGTCTCGAGCAGTACTTC	CASSLAVTGTGLEQYF
TRBV6-2/TRBV6-3	TRBJ2-3	TRBD1	NA	TGTGCCAGCAGTTCGCCGGGACAGGGGGCATCAGATACGCAGTATTTT	CASSSPGQGASDTQYF
TRBV25-1	TRBJ2-5	TRBD2	few	TGTGCCAGCGGGGAACTGGCGGGGGGACAAGAGACCCAGTACTTC	CASGELAGGQETQYF
TRBV14	TRBJ1-5	TRBD1	NA	TGTGCCAGCAGCTCAACAGGGGGCTCGGCCCAGCATTTT	CASSSTGGSAQHF
TRBV12-3/TRBV12-4	TRBJ2-5	TRBD2	NA	TGTGCCAGAAGGCGTCTAGCGGGGAGCCAAGAGACCCAGTACTTC	CARRRLAGSQETQYF
TRBV9	TRBJ2-3	NA	once	TGTGCCAGCAGCCCGTCCGGGACGCCTTTCACAGATACGCAGTATTTT	CASSPSGTPFTDTQYF
TRBV20-1	TRBJ2-1	NA	NA	TGCAGTGCTCCGGACCTACGGGATGAGCAGTTCTTC	CSAPDLRDEQFF
TRBV10-3	TRBJ1-5	NA	NA	TGTGCCATCACCCAATATAGCAATCAGCCCCAGCATTTT	CAITQYSNQPQHF
TRBV6-2/TRBV6-3	TRBJ2-1	TRBD1	many	TGTGCCAGCAGTACCGGACAGGGGGCCTACAATGAGCAGTTCTTC	CASSTGQGAYNEQFF
TRBV5-1	TRBJ2-1	TRBD1	many	TGCGCCAGCAGCTCACGCTTACAGGGGGGCTCAGGAGGCGAGCAGTTCTTC	CASSSRLQGGSGGEQFF